What follows describes a single T cell receptor (beta chain). As yet, its antigen is unknown. The junction departs from germline at one end; a sequencing error may be responsible. This entry comes from a study of prognosis after radiotherapy for stage I lung cancer. About the research overall: The biologically effective dose of the SBRT radiotherapy was at least 100 Gy, given over 3 to 5 fractions. Findings of the study overall: The study left the tumor specificity of the expanded TCR clones undetermined.

The CDR3 runs to 13 residues. Germline assignment: CDR1 DFQATT and CDR2 SNEGSKA (reference sequence). Two-round multiplex PCR, the amplification method, yielded TCR beta CDR3 from genomic DNA. The first PCR round targeted every TRBV and TRBJ gene with specific primers. MiXCR, run by TCRdb on the multiplex PCR reads, gives a single entry per CDR3 protein. The sample records about 20,000 distinct CDR3 sequences, 40% to 45% being singletons. Collection of peripheral blood, in a volume of about 5.4 milliliters, was performed at each of two time points. The material sequenced was PBMCs, taken before or after stereotactic body radiation therapy (not recorded which). The source of this sequence is a donor aged 50 or older with non-small cell lung cancer. The genes are TRBV20-1 and TRBJ2-7; D gene ambiguous. The CDR3 loop is CNARDGYSYEQYF. CDR3 bases: TGCAATGCTAGAGACGGCTACTCCTACGAGCAGTACTTC.